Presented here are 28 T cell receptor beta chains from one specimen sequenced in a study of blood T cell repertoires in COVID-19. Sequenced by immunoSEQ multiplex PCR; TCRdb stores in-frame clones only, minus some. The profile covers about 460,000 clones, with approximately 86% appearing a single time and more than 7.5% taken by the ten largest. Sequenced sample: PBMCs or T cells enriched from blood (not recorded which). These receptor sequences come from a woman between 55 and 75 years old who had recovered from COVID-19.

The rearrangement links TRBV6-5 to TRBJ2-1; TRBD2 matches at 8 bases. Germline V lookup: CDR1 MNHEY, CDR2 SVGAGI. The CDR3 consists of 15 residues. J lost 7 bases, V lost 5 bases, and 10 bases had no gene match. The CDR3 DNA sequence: TGTGCCAGCAGTCATGGACTAGCCTTGGCTAATGAGCAGTTCTTC. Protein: CASSHGLALANEQFF.

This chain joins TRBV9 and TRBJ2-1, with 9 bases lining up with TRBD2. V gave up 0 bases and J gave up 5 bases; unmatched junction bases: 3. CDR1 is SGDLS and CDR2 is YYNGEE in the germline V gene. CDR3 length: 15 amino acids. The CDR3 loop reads CASSVDGTSNNEQFF. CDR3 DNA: TGTGCCAGCAGCGTAGACGGGACTAGCAACAATGAGCAGTTCTTC.

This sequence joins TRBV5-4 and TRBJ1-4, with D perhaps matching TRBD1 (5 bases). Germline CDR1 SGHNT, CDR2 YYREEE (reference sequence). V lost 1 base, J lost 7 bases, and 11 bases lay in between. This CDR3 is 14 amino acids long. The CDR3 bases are TGTGCCAGCAGCTTGTCAGGGCGGGGTGAAAAACTGTTTTTT. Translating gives CASSLSGRGEKLFF.

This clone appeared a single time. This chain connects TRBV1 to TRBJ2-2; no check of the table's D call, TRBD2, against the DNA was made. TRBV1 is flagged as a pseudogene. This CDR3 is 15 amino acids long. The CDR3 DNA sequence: TGCACCAGCTGTCGTTCACTTTCCTTCCCCGGGGAGCTGTTTTTT. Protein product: CTSCRSLSFPGELFF.

DNA for the CDR3: TGTGCCTGGAGGCTAGCGGGGACTAGCACAGATACGCAGTATTTT. This codes for CAWRLAGTSTDTQYF. The V and J genes are TRBV30 and TRBJ2-3; TRBD2 matches at 9 bases. Per the germline V gene, CDR1 is GTSNPN and CDR2 is SVGIG (reference sequence). J was trimmed by 0 bases and V by 3 bases; bases with no gene match: 4. This CDR3 has 15 amino acids. The complete variable domain, with remaining parts taken from reference TRBV30 and TRBJ2-3, reads SQTIHQWPATLVQPVGSPLSLECTVEGTSNPNLYWYRQAAGRGLQLLFYSVGIGQISSEVPQNLSASRPQDRQFILSSKKLLLSDSGFYLCAWRLAGTSTDTQYFGPGTRLTVL.

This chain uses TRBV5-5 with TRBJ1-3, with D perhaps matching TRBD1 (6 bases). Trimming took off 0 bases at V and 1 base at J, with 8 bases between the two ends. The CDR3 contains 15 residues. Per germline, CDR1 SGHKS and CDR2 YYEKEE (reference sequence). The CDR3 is CASSLAGASGNTIYF. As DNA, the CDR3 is TGTGCCAGCAGCTTGGCAGGGGCTTCTGGAAACACCATATATTTT.

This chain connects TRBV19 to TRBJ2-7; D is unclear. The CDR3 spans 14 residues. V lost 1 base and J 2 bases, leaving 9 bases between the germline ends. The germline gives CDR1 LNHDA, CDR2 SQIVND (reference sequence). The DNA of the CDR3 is TGTGCCAGTAGTATAGCGGCGGTCCCCTACGAGCAGTACTTC. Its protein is CASSIAAVPYEQYF.

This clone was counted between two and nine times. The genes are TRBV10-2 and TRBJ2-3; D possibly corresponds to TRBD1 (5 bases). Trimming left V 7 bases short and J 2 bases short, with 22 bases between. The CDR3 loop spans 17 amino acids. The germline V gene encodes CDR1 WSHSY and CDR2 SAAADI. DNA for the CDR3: TGCGCCAGCACGTTCAGGGCCCTAATTATACTCACAGATACGCAGTATTTT. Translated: CASTFRALIILTDTQYF.

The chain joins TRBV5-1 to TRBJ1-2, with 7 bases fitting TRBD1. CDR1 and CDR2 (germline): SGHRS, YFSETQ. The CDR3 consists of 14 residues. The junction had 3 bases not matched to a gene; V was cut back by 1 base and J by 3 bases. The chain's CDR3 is CASSLPQGDYGYTF. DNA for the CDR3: TGCGCCAGCAGCTTGCCCCAGGGGGACTATGGCTACACCTTC.

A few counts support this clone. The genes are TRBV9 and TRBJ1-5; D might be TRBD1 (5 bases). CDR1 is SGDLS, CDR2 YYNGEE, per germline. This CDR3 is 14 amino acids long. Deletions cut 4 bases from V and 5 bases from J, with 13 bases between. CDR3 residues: CASSSGWGDQPQHF. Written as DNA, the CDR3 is TGTGCCAGCAGCTCAGGGTGGGGGGATCAGCCCCAGCATTTT.

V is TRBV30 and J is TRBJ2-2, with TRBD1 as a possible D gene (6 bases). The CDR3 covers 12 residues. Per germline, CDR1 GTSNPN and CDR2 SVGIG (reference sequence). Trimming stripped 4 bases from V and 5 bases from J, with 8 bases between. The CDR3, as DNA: TGTGCCTGGAACCAGGGGACCGGGGAGCTGTTTTTT. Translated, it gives CAWNQGTGELFF.

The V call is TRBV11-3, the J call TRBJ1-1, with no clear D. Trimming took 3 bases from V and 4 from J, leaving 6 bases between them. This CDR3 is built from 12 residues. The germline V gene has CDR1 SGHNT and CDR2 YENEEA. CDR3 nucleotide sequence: TGTGCCAGCAGCTTGACGGGCACTGAAGCTTTCTTT. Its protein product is CASSLTGTEAFF.

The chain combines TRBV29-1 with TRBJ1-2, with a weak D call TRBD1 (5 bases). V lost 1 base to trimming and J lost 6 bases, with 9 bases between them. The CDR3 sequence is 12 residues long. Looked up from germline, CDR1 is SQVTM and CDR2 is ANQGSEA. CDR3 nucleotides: TGCAGCGTTGAAGTAGGGGTAAATGGCTACACCTTC. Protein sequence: CSVEVGVNGYTF.

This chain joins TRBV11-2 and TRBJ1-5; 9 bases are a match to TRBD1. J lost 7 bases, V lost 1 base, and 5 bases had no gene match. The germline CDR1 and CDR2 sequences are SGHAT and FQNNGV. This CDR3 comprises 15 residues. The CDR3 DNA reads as TGTGCCAGCAGCTTAGCGGGGACAGGGAGCCAGCCCCAGCATTTT. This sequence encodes CASSLAGTGSQPQHF.

This CDR3 reads CSAQPGTGFGYTF. The CDR3 DNA reads as TGCAGCGCCCAACCCGGGACAGGGTTCGGCTACACCTTC. This chain uses TRBV29-1 with TRBJ1-2, with TRBD1 matching 9 bases. V gave up 7 bases and J gave up 8 bases; unmatched junction bases: 11. Germline V CDR1 and CDR2: SQVTM, ANQGSEA. The CDR3 totals 13 residues.

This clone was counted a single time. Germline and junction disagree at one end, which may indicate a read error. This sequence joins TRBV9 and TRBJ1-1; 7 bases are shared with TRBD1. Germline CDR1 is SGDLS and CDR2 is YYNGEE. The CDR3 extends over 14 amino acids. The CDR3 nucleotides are TGTGCCAGCAGCTTCCTGGGACAGAACGCTGAAGCTTTCTTT. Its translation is CASSFLGQNAEAFF.

For the CDR3, the DNA is TGTGCCAGCACCTCTGGACAAGACTATGGCTACACCTTC. Encoded protein: CASTSGQDYGYTF. V is TRBV6-5 and J is TRBJ1-2; maybe TRBD1 (5 bases). The CDR3 has 13 amino acids. The V gene's germline CDR1 is MNHEY and CDR2 SVGAGI. V dropped 7 bases and J dropped 3 bases, with 12 bases sitting between them.

Here the CDR3 reads CASSQDRGRNYGYTF. CDR3 in DNA: TGCGCCAGCAGCCAAGATAGGGGAAGGAACTATGGCTACACCTTC. The chain has TRBV4-1 and TRBJ1-2; D perhaps matches TRBD1 (5 bases). From germline, CDR1 is MGHRA and CDR2 YSYEKL. Trimming stripped 0 bases from V and 2 bases from J, with 10 bases between. This CDR3 region has 15 residues.

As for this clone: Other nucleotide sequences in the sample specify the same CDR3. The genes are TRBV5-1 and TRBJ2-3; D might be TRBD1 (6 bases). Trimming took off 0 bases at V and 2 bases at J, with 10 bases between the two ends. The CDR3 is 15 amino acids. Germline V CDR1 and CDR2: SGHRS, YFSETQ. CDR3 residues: CASSLGGPLTDTQYF. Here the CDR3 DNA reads TGCGCCAGCAGCTTGGGGGGGCCCCTCACAGATACGCAGTATTTT. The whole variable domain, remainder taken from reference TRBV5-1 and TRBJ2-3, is KAGVTQTPRYLIKTRGQQVTLSCSPISGHRSVSWYQQTPGQGLQFLFEYFSETQRNKGNFPGRFSGRQFSNSRSEMNVSTLELGDSALYLCASSLGGPLTDTQYFGPGTRLTVL.

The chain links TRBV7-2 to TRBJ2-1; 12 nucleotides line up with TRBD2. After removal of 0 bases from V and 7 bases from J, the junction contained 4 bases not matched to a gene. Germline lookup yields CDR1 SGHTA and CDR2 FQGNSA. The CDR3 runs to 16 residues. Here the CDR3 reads CASSLARLAGENEQFF. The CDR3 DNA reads TGTGCCAGCAGCTTAGCGCGACTAGCGGGGGAGAATGAGCAGTTCTTC.

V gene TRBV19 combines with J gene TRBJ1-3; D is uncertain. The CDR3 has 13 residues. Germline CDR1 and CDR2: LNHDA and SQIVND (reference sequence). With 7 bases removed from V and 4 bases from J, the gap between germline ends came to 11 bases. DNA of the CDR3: TGTGCCAGTATGGAGGCAGGCGGAAACACCATATATTTT. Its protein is CASMEAGGNTIYF. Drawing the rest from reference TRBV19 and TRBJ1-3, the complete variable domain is DGGITQSPKYLFRKEGQNVTLSCEQNLNHDAMYWYRQDPGQGLRLIYYSQIVNDFQKGDIAEGYSVSREKKESFPLTVTSAQKNPTAFYLCASMEAGGNTIYFGEGSWLTVV.

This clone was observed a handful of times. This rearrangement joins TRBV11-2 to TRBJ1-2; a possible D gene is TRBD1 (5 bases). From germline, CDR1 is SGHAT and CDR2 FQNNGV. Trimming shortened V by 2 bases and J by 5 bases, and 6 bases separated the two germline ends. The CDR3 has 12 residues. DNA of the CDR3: TGTGCCAGCAGCTTAACAGGATATGGCTACACCTTC. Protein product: CASSLTGYGYTF.

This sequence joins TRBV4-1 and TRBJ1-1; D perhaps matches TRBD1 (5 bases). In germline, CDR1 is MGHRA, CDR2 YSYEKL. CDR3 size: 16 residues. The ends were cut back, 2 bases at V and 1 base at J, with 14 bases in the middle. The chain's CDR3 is CASSQPGVYENTEAFF. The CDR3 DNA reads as TGCGCCAGCAGCCAACCGGGGGTTTACGAGAACACTGAAGCTTTCTTT.

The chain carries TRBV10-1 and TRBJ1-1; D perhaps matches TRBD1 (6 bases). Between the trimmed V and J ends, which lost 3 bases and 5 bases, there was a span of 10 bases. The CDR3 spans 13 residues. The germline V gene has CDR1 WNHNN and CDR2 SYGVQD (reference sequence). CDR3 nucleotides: TGCGCCAGCAGTGACACAGGGAGAACTGAAGCTTTCTTT. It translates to CASSDTGRTEAFF.

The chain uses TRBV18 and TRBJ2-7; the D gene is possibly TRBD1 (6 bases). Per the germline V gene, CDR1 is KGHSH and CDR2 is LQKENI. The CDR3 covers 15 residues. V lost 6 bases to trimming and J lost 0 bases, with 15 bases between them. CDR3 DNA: TGTGCCAGCTCGCCTCAACAGGGATCCTCCTACGAGCAGTACTTC. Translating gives CASSPQQGSSYEQYF.

Here the CDR3 reads CASSQPTTGSNEKLFF. In nucleotides, the CDR3 is TGTGCCAGCAGCCAACCTACGACAGGGTCTAATGAAAAACTGTTTTTT. The chain employs TRBV3-1 (or the pseudogene TRBV3-2) and TRBJ1-4; 7 bases agree with TRBD1. Looked up from germline, CDR1 is LGHDT and CDR2 is YNNKEL (reference sequence). J lost 3 bases, V lost 2 bases, and 6 bases had no gene match. The CDR3 has 16 amino acids.

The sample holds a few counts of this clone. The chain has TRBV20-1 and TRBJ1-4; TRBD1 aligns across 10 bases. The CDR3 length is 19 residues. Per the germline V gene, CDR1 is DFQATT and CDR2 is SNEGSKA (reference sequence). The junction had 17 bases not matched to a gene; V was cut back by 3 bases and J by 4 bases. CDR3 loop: CSASREAGTGATLNEKLFF. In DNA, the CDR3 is TGCAGTGCTAGTAGGGAGGCCGGGACAGGGGCCACTCTTAATGAAAAACTGTTTTTT.

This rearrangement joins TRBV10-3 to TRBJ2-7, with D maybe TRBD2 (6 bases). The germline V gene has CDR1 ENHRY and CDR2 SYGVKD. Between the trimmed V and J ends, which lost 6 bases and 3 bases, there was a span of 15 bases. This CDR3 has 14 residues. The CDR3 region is CAISVTTGVYEQYF. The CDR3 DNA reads TGTGCCATCAGCGTTACCACGGGAGTCTACGAGCAGTACTTC.